This T cell receptor (beta chain) emerged from a study of spatial heterogeneity in lung cancer. Study-wide background: A total of around 76 untreated early-stage non-small cell lung cancer patients served as donors. Study-wide findings and caveats: Resection saw ubiquitous expanded tumor TCRs appear in blood more than follow-up did.

TCRdb called the 5' RACE reads again in MiXCR, with one record for every CDR3 protein. Of about 15,000 distinct CDR3 sequences listed, about 20% are singletons. At least ten counts were recorded for this clonotype. Its antigen is undetermined. This CDR3 has 13 amino acids. The V gene lost 0 bases and the J gene lost 4 bases, with 9 bases spanning the gap. CDR1 and CDR2 (germline): DFQATT, SNEGSKA (reference sequence). The time point denotes: blood at routine non-recurrence follow-up after resection. Sequencing was performed on whole RNA extracted from tumor and nontumor lung tissue, or from frozen PBMC, and the material was left unsorted.

The gene calls are TRBV20-1 and TRBJ1-2; D is uncertain. This TCR was sampled from a male donor with early-stage non-small cell lung cancer. The specimen comprised PBMCs, sampled at follow-up. The CDR3 DNA reads as TGCAGTGCTAGAGATCCCGCAGTCTATGGCTACACCTTC. This codes for CSARDPAVYGYTF.